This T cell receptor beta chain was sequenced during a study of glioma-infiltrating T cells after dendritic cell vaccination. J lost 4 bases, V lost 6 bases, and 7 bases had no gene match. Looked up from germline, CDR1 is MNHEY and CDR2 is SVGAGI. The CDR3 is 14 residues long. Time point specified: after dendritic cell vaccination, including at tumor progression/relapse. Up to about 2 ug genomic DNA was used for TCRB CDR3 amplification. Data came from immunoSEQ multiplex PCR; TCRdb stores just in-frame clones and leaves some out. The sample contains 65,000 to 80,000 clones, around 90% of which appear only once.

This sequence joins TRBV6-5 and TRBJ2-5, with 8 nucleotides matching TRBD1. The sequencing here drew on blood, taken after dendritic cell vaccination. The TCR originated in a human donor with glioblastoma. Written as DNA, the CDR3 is TGTGCCAGCAGGCAACAGGGGGGAGCAGAGACCCAGTACTTC. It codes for CASRQQGGAETQYF.